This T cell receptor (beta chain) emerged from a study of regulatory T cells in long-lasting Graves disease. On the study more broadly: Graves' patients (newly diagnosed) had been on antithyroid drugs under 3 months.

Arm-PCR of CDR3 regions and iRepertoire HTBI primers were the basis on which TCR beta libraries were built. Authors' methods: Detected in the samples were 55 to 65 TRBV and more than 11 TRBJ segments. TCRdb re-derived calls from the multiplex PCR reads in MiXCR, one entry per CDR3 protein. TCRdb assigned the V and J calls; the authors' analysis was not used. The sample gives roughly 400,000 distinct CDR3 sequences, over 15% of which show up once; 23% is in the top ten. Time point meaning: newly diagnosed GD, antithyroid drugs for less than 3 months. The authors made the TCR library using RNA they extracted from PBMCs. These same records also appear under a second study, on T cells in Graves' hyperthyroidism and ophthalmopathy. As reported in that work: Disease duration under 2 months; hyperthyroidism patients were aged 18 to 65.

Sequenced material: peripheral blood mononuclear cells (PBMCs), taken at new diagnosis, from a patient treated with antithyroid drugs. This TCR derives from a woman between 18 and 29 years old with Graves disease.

The CDR3 loop is CASIKALAVSYNEQFF. CDR3 coding DNA: TGTGCCAGCATTAAAGCACTAGCGGTATCCTACAATGAGCAGTTCTTC. The genes are TRBV6-1 and TRBJ2-1; 8 bases line up with TRBD2. CDR3 length equals 16 residues. V lost 7 bases, J lost 1 base, and 9 bases stayed unmatched. CDR1 and CDR2 from the germline V gene are MNHNS and SASEGT.